This TCR beta chain was recovered during a study of blood T cell repertoires in COVID-19. Study at large: Samples came from the United States, Italy and Spain, spanning acute and convalescent COVID-19.

This CDR3 has 12 residues. V was pared by 5 bases and J by 4 bases, with 12 bases between. Germline loops: CDR1 SQVTM, CDR2 ANQGSEA. As handled by the study authors: Nucleated cell counts were estimated from reference gene primer amplification. Assay: immunoSEQ multiplex PCR; the TCRdb copy retains only in-frame clones and omits some. V, J and clone size were drawn from that table, and D and trimming were deduced from the DNA. The sample consists of 260,000 or so clones, about 87% of them appearing once. The sample consisted of PBMCs or T cells enriched from blood (not recorded which). The rearrangement joins TRBV29-1 to TRBJ2-7, with unresolved D. This receptor was identified in a woman aged 25 to 39 with acute COVID-19. CDR3 sequence: CSVRFHGYEQYF. The CDR3 DNA follows: TGCAGCGTTCGTTTTCACGGGTACGAGCAGTACTTC.